This passage covers 30 T cell receptor beta chains from one sample sequenced in a study of blood T cell repertoires in COVID-19. Measured with immunoSEQ multiplex PCR; TCRdb has only the in-frame clones, and not every one. The sample consists of about 490,000 clones, approximately 85% of them appearing once. Sequenced sample: peripheral blood. These receptors were obtained from a human donor in a cohort sampled during active COVID-19.

The J gene is TRBJ1-1, the V gene TRBV11-2; tentatively, D is TRBD1 (5 bases). The V gene lost 1 base and the J gene lost 3 bases, with 6 bases spanning the gap. The germline V gene has CDR1 SGHAT and CDR2 FQNNGV. This CDR3 contains 13 residues. The CDR3 nucleotides read TGTGCCAGCAGCTTAGGGACACACACTGAAGCTTTCTTT. It encodes CASSLGTHTEAFF.

The sample holds many counts of this clone. This chain connects TRBV28 to TRBJ1-5, with a possible D match to TRBD1 (5 bases). In germline, CDR1 is MDHEN, CDR2 SYDVKM. The CDR3 is made up of 15 amino acids. The V end lost 6 bases, the J end lost 7 bases, and 19 bases lay between the germline ends. The CDR3 here is CASRRGEVRNQPQHF. DNA for the CDR3: TGTGCCAGCAGACGGGGGGAAGTGCGTAACCAGCCCCAGCATTTT.

The chain couples TRBV19 to TRBJ2-3, with 11 bases fitting TRBD2. Trimming removed 6 bases from V and 4 bases from J; junction bases left unmatched: 6. Germline loops: CDR1 LNHDA, CDR2 SQIVND (reference sequence). The CDR3 spans 15 residues. CDR3 nucleotide sequence: TGTGCCAGTAGAAATAGCGGGGGGGGGCCAGATACGCAGTATTTT. As protein: CASRNSGGGPDTQYF.

The V and J genes are TRBV6-2 or TRBV6-3 and TRBJ2-2, with D unclear. The V gene's germline CDR1 is MNHEY and CDR2 SVGEGT. The CDR3 totals 12 residues. Trimming removed 4 bases at V and 6 bases at J, with 6 bases between. The CDR3 sequence is CASSFGPGELFF. For the CDR3, the DNA is TGTGCCAGCAGTTTTGGGCCCGGGGAGCTGTTTTTT.

V is TRBV6-4 and J is TRBJ2-6; the D gene is possibly TRBD2 (6 bases). The length of the CDR3 is 15 residues. Per germline, CDR1 MRHNA and CDR2 SNTAGT. V was trimmed by 6 bases and J by 2 bases, leaving 11 bases between them. The DNA of the CDR3 is TGTGCCAGCAGCCGGGGAGGAACTGGGGCCAACGTCCTGACTTTC. Amino acids: CASSRGGTGANVLTF.

This clone was picked up many times. This sequence joins TRBV30 and TRBJ1-5; no clear D gene. This CDR3 has 15 residues. Germline loops: CDR1 GTSNPN, CDR2 SVGIG (reference sequence). V was trimmed by 4 bases and J by 2 bases, leaving 15 bases between them. CDR3: CAWKPRSVGNQPQHF. CDR3 nucleotides: TGTGCCTGGAAACCCCGATCGGTGGGCAATCAGCCCCAGCATTTT.

The rearrangement uses TRBV19 and TRBJ1-3; no clear D gene. From germline, CDR1 is LNHDA and CDR2 SQIVND (reference sequence). Trimming removed 7 bases from V and 0 bases from J, with 13 bases in between. This CDR3 has 15 amino acids. The DNA for the CDR3 is TGTGCCAGTACCTTGACTGTTGCCTCTGGAAACACCATATATTTT. This gives the protein CASTLTVASGNTIYF.

The chain is built from TRBV9 and TRBJ2-2; TRBD2 agrees at 15 bases. Germline-derived CDR1 and CDR2 are SGDLS and YYNGEE. Trimming at V came to 3 bases and at J to 3 bases, leaving 6 bases not matched to a gene. CDR3 length: 18 residues. The CDR3 bases are TGTGCCAGCAGCGAGGGACTAGCGGGAGGTCCTGACACCGGGGAGCTGTTTTTT. Translation: CASSEGLAGGPDTGELFF. Supplemented by reference TRBV9 and TRBJ2-2, the full variable domain reads DSGVTQTPKHLITATGQRVTLRCSPRSGDLSVYWYQQSLDQGLQFLIQYYNGEERAKGNILERFSAQQFPDLHSELNLSSLELGDSALYFCASSEGLAGGPDTGELFFGEGSRLTVL.

The J gene is TRBJ2-5, the V gene TRBV6-1; 7 nucleotides agree with TRBD2. V lost 2 bases and J lost 4; bases outside the gene matches: 7. The CDR3 is 15 amino acids. Germline V CDR1 and CDR2: MNHNS, SASEGT. CDR3 amino acids: CASSENVGLRETQYF. The CDR3 coding sequence is TGTGCCAGCAGTGAAAACGTGGGACTACGAGAGACCCAGTACTTC.

The chain carries TRBV19 and TRBJ2-1; 9 bases align to TRBD2. Germline V gene lookup returns CDR1 LNHDA and CDR2 SQIVND (reference sequence). Trimming at V came to 5 bases and at J to 1 base, leaving 3 bases not matched to a gene. CDR3 length: 15 amino acids. CDR3 sequence (DNA): TGTGCCAGTAGTTCTAGCGGGAATTCCTACAATGAGCAGTTCTTC. This sequence encodes CASSSSGNSYNEQFF.

This sequence joins TRBV28 and TRBJ2-2; 9 bases are a match to TRBD1. The CDR3 runs to 15 residues. V gave up 5 bases and J gave up 2 bases; unmatched junction bases: 3. CDR1 is MDHEN and CDR2 is SYDVKM in the germline V gene. For the CDR3, the DNA is TGTGCCAGCAGTAACACAGGGGGCAACACCGGGGAGCTGTTTTTT. Residues: CASSNTGGNTGELFF.

This clone came up once. CDR3 region: CASSLRSGSVPEQFF. The CDR3, as DNA: TGCGCCAGCAGCTTGAGAAGCGGGAGCGTCCCTGAGCAGTTCTTC. The genes are TRBV5-1 and TRBJ2-1; 8 nucleotides agree with TRBD2. Germline values: CDR1 SGHRS, CDR2 YFSETQ. Trimming at V came to 1 base and at J to 9 bases, leaving 9 bases not matched to a gene. The CDR3 length is 15 residues. The complete variable domain, with remaining parts taken from reference TRBV5-1 and TRBJ2-1, reads KAGVTQTPRYLIKTRGQQVTLSCSPISGHRSVSWYQQTPGQGLQFLFEYFSETQRNKGNFPGRFSGRQFSNSRSEMNVSTLELGDSALYLCASSLRSGSVPEQFFGPGTRLTVL.

The chain couples TRBV3-1 (or the pseudogene TRBV3-2) to TRBJ1-1; D is undetermined. Trimming shortened V by 4 bases and J by 0 bases, and 9 bases separated the two germline ends. This CDR3 is built from 14 residues. Germline values: CDR1 LGHDT, CDR2 YNNKEL (reference sequence). CDR3 amino acids: CASSPGGVNTEAFF. The CDR3 nucleotides read TGTGCCAGCAGCCCTGGTGGAGTGAACACTGAAGCTTTCTTT.

This rearrangement joins TRBV15 to TRBJ2-2; TRBD2 matches at 7 bases. The V gene end was trimmed by 1 base and the J gene end by 5 bases; junction bases not matched to a gene: 7. Germline CDR1 reads LNHNV; CDR2 reads YYDKDF (reference sequence). This CDR3 spans 16 amino acids. CDR3 residues: CATSRVPGGSTGELFF. The DNA for the CDR3 is TGTGCCACCAGCAGAGTCCCGGGGGGTTCTACCGGGGAGCTGTTTTTT.

This chain joins TRBV29-1 and TRBJ2-7; tentative D call: TRBD2 (6 bases). CDR1 and CDR2 (germline): SQVTM, ANQGSEA. This CDR3 is 12 amino acids long. V lost 7 bases, J lost 0 bases, and 10 bases lay in between. CDR3 DNA sequence: TGCAGCGGGGGGGAGAACTCCTACGAGCAGTACTTC. As protein: CSGGENSYEQYF.

The CDR3 nucleotides read TGTGCCAGCAGTTACTCGTGGACAGGGGACTCACCCCTCCACTTT. This translates into CASSYSWTGDSPLHF. The chain uses TRBV6-5 and TRBJ1-6; 9 bases align to TRBD1. Germline values: CDR1 MNHEY, CDR2 SVGAGI. The CDR3 spans 15 residues. V was pared by 0 bases and J by 10 bases, with 4 bases of the junction left unmatched.

V and J are TRBV27 and TRBJ2-5, with D perhaps matching TRBD1 (6 bases). CDR1 MNHEY and CDR2 SMNVEV come from the germline V gene (reference sequence). There are 16 residues in the CDR3. The V end was cut by 7 bases, the J end by 5 bases, with 23 bases between. DNA of the CDR3: TGTGCCAGCAAGTCCCGATACTCAGGGGCGCGGGAGACCCAGTACTTC. Residues: CASKSRYSGARETQYF.

The J gene is TRBJ1-5, the V gene TRBV5-5; D unresolved. The V end lost 4 bases, the J end lost 5 bases, and 19 bases lay between the germline ends. Germline assignment: CDR1 SGHKS and CDR2 YYEKEE (reference sequence). The CDR3 is 16 residues long. The CDR3 DNA reads as TGTGCCAGCAGCCCCCGTCCTGCGGGCCCGGATCAGCCCCAGCATTTT. The encoded protein is CASSPRPAGPDQPQHF.

The chain is built from TRBV30 and TRBJ2-2; weak D call: TRBD2 (6 bases). Trimming removed 2 bases at V and 0 bases at J, with 13 bases between. The CDR3 runs to 16 residues. Germline V gene lookup returns CDR1 GTSNPN and CDR2 SVGIG (reference sequence). The CDR3 loop reads CAWSTKGGANTGELFF. The CDR3 DNA reads TGTGCCTGGAGTACGAAAGGCGGGGCGAACACCGGGGAGCTGTTTTTT.

The J gene is TRBJ1-5, the V gene TRBV28; 9 bases are shared with TRBD1. Germline values: CDR1 MDHEN, CDR2 SYDVKM. Trimming removed 6 bases from V and 0 bases from J; junction bases left unmatched: 3. The CDR3 has 15 residues. This chain's CDR3 is CASRTGGYSNQPQHF. The CDR3 nucleotides read TGTGCCAGCAGGACAGGGGGGTATAGCAATCAGCCCCAGCATTTT.

This chain uses TRBV4-3 with TRBJ2-2; possibly TRBD2 for D (5 bases). The CDR3 runs 16 residues. Trimming removed 0 bases at V and 6 bases at J, with 14 bases between. The germline V gene encodes CDR1 LGHNA and CDR2 YSLEER. DNA of the CDR3: TGCGCCAGCAGCCAAGACAGGACTGCGAAGGCCGGGGAGCTGTTTTTT. Protein product: CASSQDRTAKAGELFF.

The chain has TRBV7-9 and TRBJ2-7; possibly TRBD2 for D (7 bases). From germline, CDR1 is SEHNR and CDR2 FQNEAQ (reference sequence). With 5 bases removed from V and 3 bases from J, the gap between germline ends came to 17 bases. The CDR3 spans 15 residues. In DNA form, the CDR3 reads TGTGCCAGCAGCCCCTTAGGGGGGGCGCGCTACGAGCAGTACTTC. It translates to CASSPLGGARYEQYF.

The chain uses TRBV6-5 and TRBJ2-5, with 7 nucleotides matching TRBD2. V shed 4 bases, J shed 5 bases, and the junction held 13 bases outside the gene matches. The CDR3 is 16 residues long. Germline CDR1 is MNHEY and CDR2 is SVGAGI. DNA for the CDR3: TGTGCCAGCAGTTCCCCTAGCGGACAAGAGGCGGAGACCCAGTACTTC. It encodes CASSSPSGQEAETQYF.

This clone showed up just once. The DNA of the CDR3 is TGTGCCAGCAGCGCTAGCGGGGGAACTTACAATGAGCAGTTCTTC. It yields the protein CASSASGGTYNEQFF. The chain joins TRBV9 to TRBJ2-1, with 10 positions matching TRBD2. Germline V gene sequence: CDR1 SGDLS, CDR2 YYNGEE. This CDR3 region has 15 residues. The V gene end was trimmed by 3 bases and the J gene end by 4 bases; junction bases not matched to a gene: 4.

The chain links TRBV24-1 to TRBJ2-7; 9 positions match TRBD2. V lost 3 bases, J lost 5 bases, and 10 bases stayed unmatched. There are 16 residues in the CDR3. CDR1 KGHDR and CDR2 SFDVKD come from the germline V gene. CDR3 sequence: CATSDRRPSGTNEQYF. CDR3 nucleotides: TGTGCCACCAGTGATCGTCGGCCTAGCGGGACGAACGAGCAGTACTTC.

This chain joins TRBV7-8 and TRBJ2-7; D gene ambiguous. Per germline, CDR1 SGHVS and CDR2 FQNEAQ. This CDR3 is 16 amino acids long. The ends were cut back, 1 base at V and 0 bases at J, with 13 bases in the middle. For the CDR3, the DNA is TGTGCCAGCAGCTTAGTATTGGCGGTCAGCTCCTACGAGCAGTACTTC. Translated, it gives CASSLVLAVSSYEQYF.

This clone was seen only a few times. The chain links TRBV28 to TRBJ2-5; 13 positions agree with TRBD2. Germline CDR1 is MDHEN and CDR2 is SYDVKM. The junction had 7 bases not matched to a gene; V was cut back by 5 bases and J by 4 bases. There are 16 residues in the CDR3. CDR3 protein: CASSPRLAGGGETQYF. CDR3 coding DNA: TGTGCCAGCAGTCCTCGACTAGCGGGAGGCGGAGAGACCCAGTACTTC.

This clone came up a few times. The chain links TRBV7-9 to TRBJ2-7; 9 positions agree with TRBD2. V lost 5 bases to trimming and J lost 9 bases; unmatched junction nucleotides: 11. The CDR3 is 14 amino acids. The V gene's germline CDR1 is SEHNR and CDR2 FQNEAQ (reference sequence). The CDR3: CASSQAGGVIGQYF. CDR3 DNA: TGTGCCAGCAGCCAAGCGGGAGGAGTGATCGGGCAGTACTTC.

This chain uses TRBV9 with TRBJ1-1; 9 bases are shared with TRBD1. J lost 5 bases, V lost 1 base, and 9 bases had no gene match. Germline assignment: CDR1 SGDLS and CDR2 YYNGEE. CDR3 length: 16 residues. The CDR3 sequence: CASSVTNRGRETEAFF. CDR3 in DNA: TGTGCCAGCAGCGTAACGAACAGGGGGCGGGAGACTGAAGCTTTCTTT.

The sample holds one count of this clone. CDR3 amino acids: CATSDPGGSGYGYTF. The CDR3 coding sequence is TGTGCCACCAGTGACCCCGGGGGAAGTGGCTATGGCTACACCTTC. This chain joins TRBV24-1 and TRBJ1-2, with D perhaps matching TRBD1 (5 bases). Germline CDR1 is KGHDR and CDR2 is SFDVKD. V was pared by 4 bases and J by 4 bases, with 15 bases between. The length of the CDR3 is 15 residues.